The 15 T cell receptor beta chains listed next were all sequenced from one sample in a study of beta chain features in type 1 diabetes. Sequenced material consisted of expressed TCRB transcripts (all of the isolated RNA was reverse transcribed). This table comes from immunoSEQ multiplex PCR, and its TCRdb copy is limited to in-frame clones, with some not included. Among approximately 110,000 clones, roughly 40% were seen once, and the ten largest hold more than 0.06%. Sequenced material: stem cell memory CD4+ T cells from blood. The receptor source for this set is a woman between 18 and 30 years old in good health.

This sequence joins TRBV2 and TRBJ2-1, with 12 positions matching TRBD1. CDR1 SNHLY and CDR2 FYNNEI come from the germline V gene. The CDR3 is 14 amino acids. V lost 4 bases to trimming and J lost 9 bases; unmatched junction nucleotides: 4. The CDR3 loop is CASSGDRGPGEQFF. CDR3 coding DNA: TGTGCCAGCAGTGGGGACAGGGGGCCCGGTGAGCAGTTCTTC.

CDR3 sequence reads: CASVRSQGARSGANVLTF. In DNA form, the CDR3 reads TGTGCCAGCGTGAGGTCACAGGGGGCCCGCTCTGGGGCCAACGTCCTGACTTTC. The chain is built from TRBV2 and TRBJ2-6; 9 positions agree with TRBD1. CDR3 length: 18 residues. V shed 8 bases, J shed 0 bases, and the junction held 11 bases outside the gene matches. CDR1 SNHLY and CDR2 FYNNEI come from the germline V gene.

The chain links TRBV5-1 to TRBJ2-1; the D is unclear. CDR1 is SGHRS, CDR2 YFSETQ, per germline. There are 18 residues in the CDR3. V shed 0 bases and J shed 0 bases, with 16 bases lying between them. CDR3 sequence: CASSLVIAGSYSYNEQFF. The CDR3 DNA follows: TGCGCCAGCAGCTTGGTAATCGCAGGATCTTACTCCTACAATGAGCAGTTCTTC. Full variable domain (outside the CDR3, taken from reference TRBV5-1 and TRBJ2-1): KAGVTQTPRYLIKTRGQQVTLSCSPISGHRSVSWYQQTPGQGLQFLFEYFSETQRNKGNFPGRFSGRQFSNSRSEMNVSTLELGDSALYLCASSLVIAGSYSYNEQFFGPGTRLTVL.

DNA for the CDR3: TGTGCCAGCAGTGAAGGACAGGTCGGCGACTATGGCTACACCTTC. Amino acids: CASSEGQVGDYGYTF. The chain uses TRBV25-1 and TRBJ1-2, with 7 positions matching TRBD1. The germline CDR1 and CDR2 sequences are MGHDK and SYGVNS. This CDR3 is built from 15 residues. The V gene end was trimmed by 2 bases and the J gene end by 3 bases; junction bases not matched to a gene: 6.

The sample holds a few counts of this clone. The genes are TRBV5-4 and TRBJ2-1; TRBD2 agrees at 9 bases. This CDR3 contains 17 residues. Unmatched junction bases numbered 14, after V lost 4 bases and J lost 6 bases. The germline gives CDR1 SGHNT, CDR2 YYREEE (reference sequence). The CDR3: CASSLPPGLADLNEQFF. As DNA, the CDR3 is TGTGCCAGCAGCCTACCCCCGGGACTAGCTGACCTCAATGAGCAGTTCTTC.

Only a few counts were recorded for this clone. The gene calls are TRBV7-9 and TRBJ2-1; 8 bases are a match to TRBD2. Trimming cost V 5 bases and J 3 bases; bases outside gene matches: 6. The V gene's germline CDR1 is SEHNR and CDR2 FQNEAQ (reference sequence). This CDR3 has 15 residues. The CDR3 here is CASSLSGTGYNEQFF. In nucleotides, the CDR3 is TGTGCCAGCAGCCTTAGCGGGACGGGCTACAATGAGCAGTTCTTC. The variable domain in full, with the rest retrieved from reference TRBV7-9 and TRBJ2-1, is DTGVSQNPRHKITKRGQNVTFRCDPISEHNRLYWYRQTLGQGPEFLTYFQNEAQLEKSRLLSDRFSAERPKGSFSTLEIQRTEQGDSAMYLCASSLSGTGYNEQFFGPGTRLTVL.

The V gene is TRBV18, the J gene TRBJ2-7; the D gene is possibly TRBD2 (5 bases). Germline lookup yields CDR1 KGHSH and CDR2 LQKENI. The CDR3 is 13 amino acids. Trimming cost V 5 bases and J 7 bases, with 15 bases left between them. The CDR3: CASSAIEGREQYF. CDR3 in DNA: TGTGCCAGCTCAGCAATCGAGGGTCGGGAGCAGTACTTC.

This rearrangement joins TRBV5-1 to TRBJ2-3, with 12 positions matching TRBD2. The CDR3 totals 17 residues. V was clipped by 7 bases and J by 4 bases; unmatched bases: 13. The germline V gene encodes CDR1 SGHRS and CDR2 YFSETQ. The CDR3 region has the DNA TGCGCCAGCTCCTCTAGCGGGAGGGCGTCAGTATCAGATACGCAGTATTTT. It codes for CASSSSGRASVSDTQYF.

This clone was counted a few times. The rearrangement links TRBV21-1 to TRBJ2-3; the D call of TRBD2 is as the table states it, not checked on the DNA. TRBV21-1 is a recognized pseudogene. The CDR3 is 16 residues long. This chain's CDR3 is CASSVRLARETDTQYF. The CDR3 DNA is TGTGCCAGCAGCGTAAGACTAGCGAGGGAGACAGATACGCAGTATTTT.

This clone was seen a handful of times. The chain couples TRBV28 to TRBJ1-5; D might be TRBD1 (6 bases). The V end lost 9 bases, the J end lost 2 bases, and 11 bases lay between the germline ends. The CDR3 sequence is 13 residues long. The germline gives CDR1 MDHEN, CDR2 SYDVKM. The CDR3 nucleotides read TGTGCCAGTCACAGGGTCGGCAATCAGCCCCAGCATTTT. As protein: CASHRVGNQPQHF.

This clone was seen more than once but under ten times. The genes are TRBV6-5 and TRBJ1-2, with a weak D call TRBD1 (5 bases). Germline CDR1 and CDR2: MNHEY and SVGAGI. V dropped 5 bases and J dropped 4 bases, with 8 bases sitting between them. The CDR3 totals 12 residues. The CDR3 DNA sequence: TGTGCCAGCAGTAGGGGAGGCTATGGCTACACCTTC. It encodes CASSRGGYGYTF.

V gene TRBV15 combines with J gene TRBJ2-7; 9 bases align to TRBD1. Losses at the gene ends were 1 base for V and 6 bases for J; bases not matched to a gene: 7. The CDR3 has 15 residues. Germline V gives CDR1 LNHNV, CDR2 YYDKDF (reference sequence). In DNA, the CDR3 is TGTGCCACCAGCAGAGGGGTACAGGGGGCATTCGAGCAGTACTTC. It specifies CATSRGVQGAFEQYF.

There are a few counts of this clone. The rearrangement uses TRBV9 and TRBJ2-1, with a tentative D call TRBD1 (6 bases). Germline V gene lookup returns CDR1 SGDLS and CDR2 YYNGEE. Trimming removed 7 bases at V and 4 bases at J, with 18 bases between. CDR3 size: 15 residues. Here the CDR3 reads CASGRTGLKYNEQFF. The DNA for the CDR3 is TGTGCCAGCGGACGAACAGGGTTAAAGTACAATGAGCAGTTCTTC.

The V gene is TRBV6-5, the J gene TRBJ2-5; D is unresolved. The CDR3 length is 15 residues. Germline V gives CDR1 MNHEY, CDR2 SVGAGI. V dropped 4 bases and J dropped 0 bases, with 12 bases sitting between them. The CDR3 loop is CASSSPRRDQETQYF. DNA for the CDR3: TGTGCCAGCAGTTCTCCTCGACGGGACCAAGAGACCCAGTACTTC.

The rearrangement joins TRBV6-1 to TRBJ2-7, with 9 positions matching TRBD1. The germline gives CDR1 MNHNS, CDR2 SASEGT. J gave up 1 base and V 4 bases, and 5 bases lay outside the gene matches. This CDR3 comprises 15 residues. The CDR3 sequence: CASSVSGTGSYEQYF. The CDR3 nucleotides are TGTGCCAGCAGTGTATCCGGGACAGGGTCCTACGAGCAGTACTTC.